Below are 25 T cell receptor beta chains sequenced from a single sample in a study of a mutant IDH1 vaccine in newly diagnosed glioma. Indicated time point: week 5, during vaccination. Vaccine doses each comprised 300 ug of mutant IDH1 20-mer peptide, with topical imiquimod. These TCRs are of unknown antigen specificity. Measured with immunoSEQ multiplex PCR; TCRdb has only the in-frame clones, and not every one. Here the sample spans 38,000 or so clones, about 89% being singletons. The sequenced sample was PBMCs, obtained from a glioma patient whose treatment included an IDH1 peptide vaccine. The source is a man aged 45-60 years with glioma.

CDR3 coding DNA: TGTGCCAGCAGCCAGGGGGGACAGCCTAACTATGGCTACACCTTC. Translating gives CASSQGGQPNYGYTF. The V and J genes are TRBV4-2 and TRBJ1-2; 7 bases match TRBD1. With 3 bases clipped from V and 0 bases from J, the junction kept 4 bases outside the gene matches. CDR3 length: 15 residues. Germline assignment: CDR1 LGHNA and CDR2 YNFKEQ.

V usage is TRBV7-6 and J usage is TRBJ1-5; D is possibly TRBD1 (5 bases). With 1 base removed from V and 1 base from J, the gap between germline ends came to 11 bases. The germline V gene encodes CDR1 SGHVS and CDR2 FNYEAQ. The CDR3 has 16 amino acids. CDR3 sequence reads: CASSLEGRPSNQPQHF. CDR3 in DNA: TGTGCCAGCAGCTTAGAGGGACGACCGAGCAATCAGCCCCAGCATTTT.

The V gene is TRBV6-6, the J gene TRBJ2-7, with 9 bases lining up with TRBD2. This CDR3 is built from 15 residues. Germline lookup yields CDR1 MNHNY and CDR2 SVGAGI (reference sequence). J lost 7 bases, V lost 9 bases, and 16 bases had no gene match. The CDR3 sequence is CASKQPSGAWEEQYF. The CDR3 coding sequence is TGTGCCAGTAAACAACCTAGCGGGGCGTGGGAAGAGCAGTACTTC.

J is TRBJ1-5 and V is TRBV7-2, with 8 bases aligning to TRBD1. Germline lookup yields CDR1 SGHTA and CDR2 FQGNSA. With 2 bases clipped from V and 7 bases from J, the junction kept 7 bases outside the gene matches. The CDR3 consists of 15 residues. The CDR3 is CASSLWQGAGQPQHF. The CDR3 region has the DNA TGTGCCAGCAGCTTATGGCAGGGGGCAGGGCAGCCCCAGCATTTT. The variable domain in full, completed from reference TRBV7-2 and TRBJ1-5, reads GAGVSQSPSNKVTEKGKDVELRCDPISGHTALYWYRQSLGQGLEFLIYFQGNSAPDKSGLPSDRFSAERTGGSVSTLTIQRTQQEDSAVYLCASSLWQGAGQPQHFGDGTRLSIL.

The chain is built from TRBV19 and TRBJ1-1; D is possibly TRBD1 (5 bases). Germline CDR1 and CDR2: LNHDA and SQIVND (reference sequence). The CDR3 extends over 15 amino acids. V was shortened by 7 bases and J by 0 bases, with 15 bases between the two germline ends. The chain's CDR3 is CASKRGERMNTEAFF. As DNA, the CDR3 is TGTGCCAGTAAAAGGGGAGAGAGGATGAACACTGAAGCTTTCTTT. Full variable domain (rest looked up from reference TRBV19 and TRBJ1-1): DGGITQSPKYLFRKEGQNVTLSCEQNLNHDAMYWYRQDPGQGLRLIYYSQIVNDFQKGDIAEGYSVSREKKESFPLTVTSAQKNPTAFYLCASKRGERMNTEAFFGQGTRLTVV.

This chain connects TRBV4-1 to TRBJ2-1; D is undetermined. Germline assignment: CDR1 MGHRA and CDR2 YSYEKL. Trimming shortened V by 2 bases and J by 8 bases, and 7 bases separated the two germline ends. CDR3 length: 12 amino acids. This chain's CDR3 is CASSQNWDEQFF. The CDR3 DNA is TGCGCCAGCAGCCAAAATTGGGATGAGCAGTTCTTC.

The chain has TRBV15 and TRBJ2-5; a possible D gene is TRBD1 (6 bases). The CDR3 contains 14 residues. The V gene lost 2 bases and the J gene lost 5 bases, with 12 bases spanning the gap. In germline, CDR1 is LNHNV, CDR2 YYDKDF (reference sequence). The CDR3 DNA sequence: TGTGCCACCAGCAGACAGGGGCAGGGGGAGACCCAGTACTTC. Protein: CATSRQGQGETQYF.

This chain uses TRBV6-5 with TRBJ1-1, with D perhaps matching TRBD1 (5 bases). CDR1 is MNHEY, CDR2 SVGAGI, per germline. Trimming pared 2 bases from V and 7 bases from J, leaving 11 bases between. The length of the CDR3 is 13 residues. The CDR3 DNA follows: TGTGCCAGCAGTTACGGGCCCGGGGGTGAAGCTTTCTTT. It encodes CASSYGPGGEAFF.

This sequence joins TRBV28 and TRBJ2-7; 8 bases map to TRBD2. Germline trimming cut 5 bases from V and 0 bases from J; bases unmatched to any gene: 6. The CDR3 has 15 residues. Germline-derived CDR1 and CDR2 are MDHEN and SYDVKM. The CDR3 sequence is CASSTAGTSSYEQYF. CDR3 bases: TGTGCCAGCAGTACGGCCGGGACTAGCTCCTACGAGCAGTACTTC.

V usage is TRBV5-6 and J usage is TRBJ1-4; D perhaps matches TRBD1 (5 bases). The V end lost 4 bases, the J end lost 0 bases, and 16 bases lay between the germline ends. Germline lookup yields CDR1 SGHDT and CDR2 YYEEEE. CDR3 length equals 17 residues. CDR3 nucleotides: TGTGCCAGCAGCGGCGGATGGGGCCCGGCAACTAATGAAAAACTGTTTTTT. As protein: CASSGGWGPATNEKLFF.

The chain is built from TRBV4-1 and TRBJ1-1; a possible D gene is TRBD1 (5 bases). V was trimmed by 3 bases and J by 0 bases, leaving 11 bases between them. Germline V CDR1 and CDR2: MGHRA, YSYEKL. This CDR3 contains 15 residues. CDR3 nucleotide sequence: TGCGCCAGCAGCCACGCCGGGGGGGTGAACACTGAAGCTTTCTTT. Amino acids: CASSHAGGVNTEAFF.

The rearrangement joins TRBV10-2 to TRBJ2-5; TRBD2 matches 8 bases. Germline V CDR1 and CDR2: WSHSY, SAAADI. This CDR3 comprises 15 residues. The junction had 9 bases not matched to a gene; V was cut back by 4 bases and J by 5 bases. CDR3: CASSVPPGGFETQYF. Written as DNA, the CDR3 is TGCGCCAGCAGTGTTCCCCCGGGAGGGTTTGAGACCCAGTACTTC.

The chain recombines TRBV28 with TRBJ1-2, with a weak D call TRBD1 (5 bases). V was cut by 2 bases and J by 1 base, with 14 bases left in between. The CDR3 loop spans 16 amino acids. Germline CDR1 is MDHEN and CDR2 is SYDVKM. The CDR3: CASSLIEGPINYGYTF. Here the CDR3 DNA reads TGTGCCAGCAGTTTAATAGAGGGGCCAATTAACTATGGCTACACCTTC.

The chain combines TRBV6-5 with TRBJ1-5, with D possibly TRBD1 on 5 matching bases. The germline gives CDR1 MNHEY, CDR2 SVGAGI. V shed 2 bases and J shed 7 bases, with 15 bases lying between them. The CDR3 length is 15 residues. The CDR3 region has the DNA TGTGCCAGCAGTTACAAGTCCCCCCGGGGGCAGCCCCAGCATTTT. Encoded protein: CASSYKSPRGQPQHF.

This chain connects TRBV5-5 to TRBJ1-5, with D maybe TRBD1 (6 bases). Trimming stripped 4 bases from V and 3 bases from J, with 11 bases between. Germline V gene sequence: CDR1 SGHKS, CDR2 YYEKEE (reference sequence). CDR3 size: 14 residues. CDR3 DNA sequence: TGTGCCAGCAGCCGATCAGGGGACAATCAGCCCCAGCATTTT. This encodes CASSRSGDNQPQHF.

The CDR3 reads CASTFGQTQYF. As DNA, the CDR3 is TGTGCCAGCACCTTCGGGCAGACCCAGTACTTC. The V and J genes are TRBV6-5 and TRBJ2-5, with D unresolved. This CDR3 comprises 11 residues. CDR1 is MNHEY and CDR2 is SVGAGI in the germline V gene. V lost 7 bases, J lost 6 bases, and 9 bases lay in between.

V usage is TRBV14 and J usage is TRBJ1-3, with D unclear. The CDR3 is 15 amino acids. Trimming removed 0 bases from V and 2 bases from J, with 8 bases in between. In germline, CDR1 is SGHDN, CDR2 FVKESK. This CDR3 reads CASSQDRSPGNTIYF. CDR3 DNA sequence: TGTGCCAGCAGCCAAGATAGGAGTCCTGGAAACACCATATATTTT. Complete variable domain (other parts from reference TRBV14 and TRBJ1-3): EAGVTQFPSHSVIEKGQTVTLRCDPISGHDNLYWYRRVMGKEIKFLLHFVKESKQDESGMPNNRFLAERTGGTYSTLKVQPAELEDSGVYFCASSQDRSPGNTIYFGEGSWLTVV.

This sequence joins TRBV7-9 and TRBJ1-2, with 7 bases aligning to TRBD1. Germline lookup yields CDR1 SEHNR and CDR2 FQNEAQ (reference sequence). The CDR3 length is 14 residues. Losses at the gene ends were 1 base for V and 3 bases for J; bases not matched to a gene: 2. CDR3 in amino acids: CASSLVGQYYGYTF. The CDR3 bases are TGTGCCAGCAGCTTAGTGGGACAGTACTATGGCTACACCTTC.

This rearrangement joins TRBV6-1 to TRBJ2-5; D remains ambiguous. The CDR3 runs to 13 residues. Per the germline V gene, CDR1 is MNHNS and CDR2 is SASEGT. Trimming shortened V by 5 bases and J by 0 bases, and 7 bases separated the two germline ends. The CDR3 protein is CASSRKYQETQYF. CDR3 nucleotide sequence: TGTGCCAGCAGTCGGAAGTACCAAGAGACCCAGTACTTC.

The chain uses TRBV7-6 and TRBJ2-5; 8 nucleotides agree with TRBD2. The CDR3 extends over 15 amino acids. The germline CDR1 and CDR2 sequences are SGHVS and FNYEAQ. The ends lost 7 bases at V and 5 bases at J; junction bases unmatched: 12. CDR3 nucleotides: TGTGCCAGCACGAAAGTCTGGGGCGGGAGGGAGACCCAGTACTTC. This sequence encodes CASTKVWGGRETQYF.

The chain employs TRBV5-4 and TRBJ1-1; maybe TRBD1 (6 bases). V was pared by 4 bases and J by 0 bases, with 10 bases between. The CDR3 length is 14 residues. In germline, CDR1 is SGHNT, CDR2 YYREEE (reference sequence). The CDR3 spells CASSGRGVNTEAFF. CDR3 in DNA: TGTGCCAGCAGCGGCAGGGGAGTGAACACTGAAGCTTTCTTT.

CDR3 region: CAISEYDPLGWNTEAFF. The CDR3 bases are TGTGCCATCAGTGAGTATGACCCATTGGGTTGGAACACTGAAGCTTTCTTT. The chain employs TRBV10-3 and TRBJ1-1; D gene ambiguous. Germline assignment: CDR1 ENHRY and CDR2 SYGVKD. The germline V and J ends were trimmed by 1 base and 1 base, with 16 bases remaining between them. This CDR3 region has 17 residues.

The DNA for the CDR3 is TGTGCCAGCAGCTTAGACTGGACAGGGAGTCAGCCCCAGCATTTT. This translates into CASSLDWTGSQPQHF. The V gene is TRBV11-2, the J gene TRBJ1-5, with 8 positions matching TRBD1. The germline gives CDR1 SGHAT, CDR2 FQNNGV. The trim removed 0 bases at V and 6 bases at J, leaving 4 bases unmatched. The CDR3 loop spans 15 amino acids. Full variable domain (rest looked up from reference TRBV11-2 and TRBJ1-5): EAGVAQSPRYKIIEKRQSVAFWCNPISGHATLYWYQQILGQGPKLLIQFQNNGVVDDSQLPKDRFSAERLKGVDSTLKIQPAKLEDSAVYLCASSLDWTGSQPQHFGDGTRLSIL.

The chain uses TRBV29-1 and TRBJ1-2, with D hard to call. CDR1 and CDR2 (germline): SQVTM, ANQGSEA. This CDR3 has 12 amino acids. The V and J ends lost 3 bases and 0 bases respectively, with 5 bases between them. The CDR3 protein is CSVDGTNYGYTF. The CDR3 region has the DNA TGCAGCGTTGACGGAACTAACTATGGCTACACCTTC.

The V call is TRBV4-2, the J call TRBJ1-4; no reliable D call. The ends were cut back, 4 bases at V and 8 bases at J, with 14 bases in the middle. The CDR3 contains 14 residues. Germline V gene sequence: CDR1 LGHNA, CDR2 YNFKEQ. CDR3 protein: CASSPPSSYEKLFF. The CDR3, as DNA: TGTGCCAGCAGCCCGCCCAGTTCCTACGAAAAACTGTTTTTT.